This T cell receptor (beta chain) was sequenced in a study of human T cells and chemical hapten exposure (dated by TCRdb to about 2021). General notes on the study: Libraries were pooled for sequencing, and variation in per-sample TCR yields was attributed mainly to small differences in library volumes within the pool. This study followed changes in the peripheral blood TCR repertoire in vivo during primary and secondary sensitization of alopecia patients to the hapten diphenylcyclopropenone (DPC). From each blood RNA sample, both TCR alpha and TCR beta chains were sequenced.

The meaning of the sample's time point label: healthy volunteer bleed at 6 weeks. Unfractionated whole blood was collected in Tempus Blood RNA tubes, and total RNA was extracted from that blood. As TCR sequencing controls, five healthy volunteers were used, with blood taken at day 0, 2 weeks and 6 weeks. Summary of the overall study and its limitations: DPC sensitization did not change how many TCRs were above 1 in 1000 frequency, and no evidence was found of alterations in global repertoire structure. After repeated subsampling, the strength of the expansion versus patch-test correlation and the threshold at which it became significant changed.

The CDR3 measures 16 amino acids from cysteine to phenylalanine. The DNA shown is the 48-base CDR3, in frame from base 1. At the junction V is shortened by 3 bases and J by 3 bases; bases outside the gene matches: 4. CDR1 and CDR2 are read off the germline V gene as MNHNS and SASEGT. Library method: RACE. The listed sequencing device is NextSeq 500. During library preparation, unique molecular identifiers were attached to individual cDNA molecules so that TCRs could be counted in a quantitative, reproducible way. The authors processed their data as follows. The median number of TCRs per sample was over 95,000, ranging from 23,224 to 690,600. The Decombinator software suite was used to annotate the V, J and CDR3 of the TCR reads. Every sample was subsampled to the same number of TCRs (28,000) for the PS versus PT1 abundance plots. Expanded TCRs were defined as absent before sensitization and observed at least eight times at the 2-week time point. TCRdb passed the public sequencing reads through fastp at Q25 and MiXCR, retaining productive beta sequences. Every CDR3 protein is listed once, alongside the most common genes and DNA of its rows. For this entry, the V and J calls and clone size follow TCRdb and not the study's own pipeline. For this sample there are 50,000 to 70,000 distinct CDR3 sequences; under 7.5% appear just once. In total, the top ten clones hold around 3.4% of the sample.

This clonotype was detected ten times or more. It lacks a known antigen. No per-base quality is available; no much larger clone lies one base away. The chain links TRBV6-1 with TRBJ2-3; 12 central bases correspond to TRBD1. The source material was whole blood. This TCR came from a female donor in good health. Some clones in this sample may be carry-over from other donors' samples. The CDR3 region has the sequence CASSEGTGGRTDTQYF. Read as DNA, the sequence is TGTGCCAGCAGTGAGGGGACAGGGGGCCGGACAGATACGCAGTATTTT.